The following is a TCR beta chain sequence with its context. What it binds is unknown. These data originate in a study of T cell responses to AZD1222 COVID-19 vaccine. The data were produced by immunoSEQ multiplex PCR, yet TCRdb's version contains in-frame clones alone and is incomplete. The repertoire holds 130,000 to 150,000 clones, with roughly 88% as singletons. Study findings and constraints: Baseline antibody screening turned up just a handful of seropositive AZD1222 recipients. Repertoire sampling was restricted to post-peak T cell response timepoints.

This CDR3 is built from 17 residues. J gave up 0 bases and V 2 bases, and 3 bases lay outside the gene matches. CDR1 and CDR2 (germline): SGDLS, YYNGEE. The genes are TRBV9 and TRBJ2-2; 11 bases agree with TRBD2. The sequences come from peripheral blood, collected on day 0 of AZD1222 vaccination. The receptor was derived from an adult in good health. In nucleotides, the CDR3 is TGTGCCAGCAGCGTTGCTAGCGGGGGGCCGAACACCGGGGAGCTGTTTTTT. It is translated as CASSVASGGPNTGELFF.